This T cell receptor (beta chain) was captured by sequencing in a study of T cells after yellow fever vaccination. About the research overall: Fractions low in cell number were prepared with SMART-Seq v4 Ultra Low Input.

Trimming stripped 6 bases from V and 5 bases from J, with 11 bases between. Germline loops: CDR1 DFQATT, CDR2 SNEGSKA (reference sequence). This CDR3 region has 12 residues. The table lists this clonotype with a few counts. Its specificity is not known. A universal primer site and UMIs were added as TCR cDNA was made by 5'RACE template switching. TCRdb itself ran the 5' RACE reads through MiXCR, one entry per CDR3 protein. The sample gives about 330,000 distinct CDR3 sequences, around 7% of which show up once; 15% to 20% is in the top ten. General study results and limits: There was a small share of clonotypes that showed up in both the CD4 and CD8 compartments. Post-booster reappearance was seen for most primary-vaccination clones (roughly 96% CD4, 85% to 90% CD8).

The chain has TRBV20-1 and TRBJ2-4; perhaps TRBD2 as D (7 bases). The sequences come from PBMCs, collected more than 35 days after the first yellow fever vaccination. The sequence was obtained from a man between 18 and 35 years old who received the YFV17D yellow fever vaccine. The CDR3 spells CSARGGENIQYF. CDR3 in DNA: TGCAGTGCAAGGGGGGGGGAAAACATTCAGTACTTC.